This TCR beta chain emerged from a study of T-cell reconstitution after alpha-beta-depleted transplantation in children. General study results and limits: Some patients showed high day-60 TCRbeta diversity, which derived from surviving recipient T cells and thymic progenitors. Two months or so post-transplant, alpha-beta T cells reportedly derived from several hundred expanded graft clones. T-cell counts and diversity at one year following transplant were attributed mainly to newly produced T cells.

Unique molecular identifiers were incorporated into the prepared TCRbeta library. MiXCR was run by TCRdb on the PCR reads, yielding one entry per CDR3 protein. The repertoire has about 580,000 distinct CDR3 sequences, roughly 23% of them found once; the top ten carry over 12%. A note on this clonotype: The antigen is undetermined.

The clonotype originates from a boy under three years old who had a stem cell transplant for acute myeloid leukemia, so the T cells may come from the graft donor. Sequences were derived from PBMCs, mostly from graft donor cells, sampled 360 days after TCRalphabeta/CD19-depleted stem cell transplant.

CDR3 sequence reads: CASSTNSGEAYEQYF. CDR3 DNA: TGTGCCAGCAGTACCAATAGCGGGGAAGCCTACGAGCAGTACTTC. This chain links TRBV7-2 with TRBJ2-7, with 8 nucleotides matching TRBD2. The junction had 9 bases not matched to a gene; V was cut back by 6 bases and J by 2 bases. The CDR3 loop spans 15 amino acids. From germline, CDR1 is SGHTA and CDR2 FQGNSA. The variable domain in full, completed from reference TRBV7-2 and TRBJ2-7, reads GAGVSQSPSNKVTEKGKDVELRCDPISGHTALYWYRQSLGQGLEFLIYFQGNSAPDKSGLPSDRFSAERTGGSVSTLTIQRTQQEDSAVYLCASSTNSGEAYEQYFGPGTRLTVT.